The next 9 T cell receptor beta chains were all read from a single sample in a study of Graves' ophthalmopathy and Graves' hyperthyroidism. Amplification from RNA transcripts yielded the TCR beta CDR3 regions. Following a first-round RT-PCR that used HTBI primers, a second-round multiplex PCR was carried out. In TCRdb, the multiplex PCR reads were re-called with MiXCR into one record per CDR3 protein. The sample shows 240,000 or so distinct CDR3 sequences, about 46% of them seen only once. The sequenced sample consisted of peripheral blood. All receptors come from an adult man with Graves' ophthalmopathy.

The V and J genes are TRBV20-1 and TRBJ1-2, with D hard to call. The CDR3 is 14 amino acids. In germline, CDR1 is DFQATT, CDR2 SNEGSKA (reference sequence). The V and J ends lost 3 bases and 0 bases respectively, with 11 bases between them. The CDR3 bases are TGCAGTGCTAGCCTCTCGGGGTCTAACTATGGCTACACCTTC. This encodes CSASLSGSNYGYTF.

This clonotype showed up just a few times. The CDR3 bases are TGTGCCAGCAGCTTATTATTCCTCAAGGAGGAGACCCAGTACTTC. The encoded protein is CASSLLFLKEETQYF. The chain links TRBV7-6 to TRBJ2-5; D is unresolved. Germline V gene data show CDR1 as SGHVS and CDR2 as FNYEAQ. This CDR3 comprises 15 residues. V was cut by 2 bases and J by 5 bases, with 15 bases left in between.

This chain links TRBV20-1 with TRBJ1-1; D ambiguous. This CDR3 has 13 residues. V lost 2 bases and J lost 1, with 8 bases in between. Looked up from germline, CDR1 is DFQATT and CDR2 is SNEGSKA (reference sequence). CDR3 amino acids: CSARPAENTEAFF. CDR3 DNA sequence: TGCAGTGCTAGACCGGCGGAGAACACTGAAGCTTTCTTT.

The chain recombines TRBV7-9 with TRBJ2-5; D is unclear. The germline CDR1 and CDR2 sequences are SEHNR and FQNEAQ (reference sequence). The length of the CDR3 is 14 residues. Trimming shortened V by 5 bases and J by 5 bases, and 15 bases separated the two germline ends. CDR3 region: CASSPRLVIETQYF. In DNA form, the CDR3 reads TGTGCCAGCAGCCCTCGGTTAGTGATCGAGACCCAGTACTTC.

There are many counts of this clonotype. This chain connects TRBV7-2 to TRBJ1-3, with 7 bases lining up with TRBD1. Germline assignment: CDR1 SGHTA and CDR2 FQGNSA. Trimming removed 5 bases from V and 2 bases from J; junction bases left unmatched: 6. This CDR3 spans 15 amino acids. CDR3 sequence: CASSPGTVPGNTIYF. CDR3 coding DNA: TGTGCCAGCAGCCCTGGGACAGTACCTGGAAACACCATATATTTT.

V and J are TRBV9 and TRBJ2-3; D possibly corresponds to TRBD2 (5 bases). CDR3 length equals 15 residues. V dropped 4 bases and J dropped 4 bases, with 16 bases sitting between them. The germline V gene has CDR1 SGDLS and CDR2 YYNGEE. The CDR3 is CASSSGELEADTQYF. CDR3 in DNA: TGTGCCAGCAGCTCCGGAGAACTAGAGGCAGATACGCAGTATTTT.

This clonotype came up a few times. V usage is TRBV5-1 and J usage is TRBJ2-2; D perhaps matches TRBD1 (5 bases). CDR1 and CDR2 from the germline V gene are SGHRS and YFSETQ. This CDR3 region has 15 residues. The ends were cut back, 1 base at V and 3 bases at J, with 10 bases in the middle. Written as DNA, the CDR3 is TGCGCCAGCAGCTTGTACAGGACGGACACCGGGGAGCTGTTTTTT. Amino acids: CASSLYRTDTGELFF. The entire variable domain, with the rest obtained from reference TRBV5-1 and TRBJ2-2, is as follows: KAGVTQTPRYLIKTRGQQVTLSCSPISGHRSVSWYQQTPGQGLQFLFEYFSETQRNKGNFPGRFSGRQFSNSRSEMNVSTLELGDSALYLCASSLYRTDTGELFFGEGSRLTVL.

The chain joins TRBV6-5 to TRBJ1-6; D not certain. Germline loops: CDR1 MNHEY, CDR2 SVGAGI. Trimming shortened V by 8 bases and J by 0 bases, and 14 bases separated the two germline ends. The CDR3 consists of 16 residues. The CDR3 sequence: CASVKARSSYNSPLHF. CDR3 bases: TGTGCCAGCGTTAAGGCCAGAAGCTCCTATAATTCACCCCTCCACTTT.

The chain couples TRBV27 to TRBJ2-5, with a tentative D call TRBD1 (5 bases). Trimming removed 5 bases from V and 0 bases from J, with 16 bases in between. Germline CDR1 and CDR2: MNHEY and SMNVEV (reference sequence). The CDR3 totals 16 residues. The CDR3 here is CASSPRTTDYQETQYF. The CDR3 DNA sequence: TGTGCCAGCAGTCCTAGAACGACAGATTACCAAGAGACCCAGTACTTC.